This TCR beta chain was obtained from a study of CD8 T cells in ankylosing spondylitis. Study-level results: CD8+ cells made up the disease-linked clones, which were relatively rare in peripheral blood. Characteristic, it appeared, of ankylosing spondylitis blood was a TCR beta motif of eight highly homologous variants. Matched synovial fluid from ankylosing spondylitis patients was reported to be enriched for disease-linked clones.

As the method for making TCR beta libraries, quantitative 5'-RACE with molecular barcodes was used. TCRdb reprocessed the 5' RACE reads via MiXCR and lists one record per CDR3 protein. The sample contains approximately 17,000 distinct CDR3 sequences, 8% to 10% of which appear only once. Trimming left V 5 bases short and J 10 bases short, with 20 bases between. CDR1 and CDR2 from the germline V gene are MNHNY and SVGAGI (reference sequence). The CDR3 totals 15 residues. This clonotype was detected only a few times. What it binds is unknown. This chain joins TRBV6-6 and TRBJ1-4; D possibly corresponds to TRBD1 (6 bases). The TCR was taken from a male donor with ankylosing spondylitis or in good health (not recorded which). Sequencing input: blood. The CDR3 protein is CASSAGGRGVLKLFF. The CDR3 DNA reads as TGTGCCAGCAGTGCCGGGGGGCGCGGGGTACTAAAACTGTTTTTT.